This T cell receptor (beta chain) was sequenced during a study of T cell responses to AZD1222 COVID-19 vaccine. Background on the study: Pooled in the analysis were second doses at about 4 or about 12 weeks.

Study-level points and caveats: Baseline serology detected seropositivity in only 5 or 6 AZD1222 recipients.

For this clone: The antigen remains undetermined.

Using immunoSEQ multiplex PCR, the repertoire was profiled, and TCRdb retains in-frame clones only, with some absent. The sample includes approximately 85,000 clones, roughly nine tenths of them seen just once. Germline-derived CDR1 and CDR2 are MDHEN and SYDVKM. Trimming removed 7 bases at V and 5 bases at J, with 15 bases between. The CDR3 is 14 residues long. The receptor was isolated from an adult in good health. Sequencing used peripheral blood, obtained on day 0 of AZD1222 vaccination. The chain joins TRBV28 to TRBJ1-5, with a possible D match to TRBD1 (6 bases). DNA of the CDR3: TGTGCCAGCACCCAAGGGGGTGGGCATCAGCCCCAGCATTTT. Translated: CASTQGGGHQPQHF.